The following is a T cell receptor (beta chain) sequence with its context. What it binds is unknown. V lost 7 bases and J lost 8; bases outside the gene matches: 6. The CDR3 is 13 residues long. Germline assignment: CDR1 SGHVS and CDR2 FQNEAQ. The data originate from a study of OX40 agonist ivuxolimab in advanced cancers. Study overall: Cohort: around 86% men, mean age around 61, aged about 23 to 79. Study outcomes and limitations: Expanded peripheral T cell antigen specificity was not determined. CD8+ T cells were the subset that, on average, had more expanded clones than CD4+.

Patients had blood sampled at baseline and again on cycle 4 day 1 and cycle 7 day 1. Sequencing was performed with immunoSEQ multiplex PCR; in TCRdb, only in-frame clones are kept and a portion is missing. The table has some 40,000 clones, roughly 92% seen once. This receptor was obtained from an adult with an advanced solid tumor such as melanoma, head and neck, liver or kidney cancer. This specimen was CD4+ or CD8+ T cells sorted from blood, taken in a trial of the OX40 agonist ivuxolimab. V usage is TRBV7-8 and J usage is TRBJ2-1; TRBD2 aligns across 9 bases. DNA of the CDR3: TGTGCCAGCACCAAACTAGCGGGTGATGAGCAGTTCTTC. Translating gives CASTKLAGDEQFF.